This TCR beta chain was identified during a study of vaccination and CD4 T cells after COVID-19. Whole-study context: Six males and four females constituted the convalescent cohort, two of whom were Hispanic. A median of 101 days (range 35 to 161) separated diagnosis from post-COVID sampling.

Cultured CD4+ T-cell DNA underwent Oncomine TCR Beta short-read sequencing. Investigators obtained genomic DNA by extraction from cultured CD4+ T cells. TCRdb itself ran the PCR reads through MiXCR, one entry per CDR3 protein. The data hold 15,000 to 25,000 distinct CDR3 sequences, with roughly three fifths observed a single time. On this clonotype itself: Its target is not known.

Treatment specified: roughly 10-day PBMC culture with coronavirus spike peptide pools or control peptides (ViraFEST assay). CDR3 length: 15 residues. Per germline, CDR1 KGHSH and CDR2 LQKENI. V lost 1 base to trimming and J lost 0 bases; unmatched junction nucleotides: 2. The chain joins TRBV18 to TRBJ1-1; TRBD1 matches 7 bases. This TCR was sampled from a human donor who had recovered from COVID-19. The sequenced sample consisted of CD4+ T cells from blood, cultured in vitro. CDR3 DNA: TGTGCCAGCTCACCACGGGACAGAATGAACACTGAAGCTTTCTTT. Its translation: CASSPRDRMNTEAFF.